One and the same sample provided the 5 T cell receptor beta chains below, sequenced in a study of blood T cell repertoires in COVID-19. The repertoire was sequenced with immunoSEQ multiplex PCR; TCRdb's copy has only in-frame clones and lacks some. This sample has roughly 11,000 clones, with about 85% found just once. The sequencing input was peripheral blood. Receptors were obtained from a human donor in a cohort sampled during active COVID-19.

The rearrangement links TRBV7-3 to TRBJ1-1; tentative D call: TRBD1 (5 bases). The CDR3 is 13 residues long. Germline assignment: CDR1 SGHTA and CDR2 FQGTGA. Trimming left V 6 bases short and J 0 bases short, with 8 bases between. The CDR3 protein is CASRQGLNTEAFF. CDR3 bases: TGTGCCAGCAGGCAGGGTTTGAACACTGAAGCTTTCTTT. The whole variable domain, filled in from reference TRBV7-3 and TRBJ1-1, reads GAGVSQTPSNKVTEKGKYVELRCDPISGHTALYWYRQSLGQGPEFLIYFQGTGAADDSGLPNDRFFAVRPEGSVSTLKIQRTERGDSAVYLCASRQGLNTEAFFGQGTRLTVV.

The genes are TRBV5-4 and TRBJ2-5; unclear D gene. Germline V CDR1 and CDR2: SGHNT, YYREEE (reference sequence). Trimming cost V 4 bases and J 6 bases, with 16 bases left between them. The CDR3 length is 14 residues. The CDR3 DNA reads TGTGCCAGCAGCCTCTCTTATTTCGAGAAGACCCAGTACTTC. Protein product: CASSLSYFEKTQYF.

The rearrangement joins TRBV3-1 (or the pseudogene TRBV3-2) to TRBJ2-3, with D possibly being TRBD2 (5 bases). CDR3 length: 15 amino acids. Germline V lookup: CDR1 LGHDT, CDR2 YNNKEL (reference sequence). With 4 bases removed from V and 1 base from J, the gap between germline ends came to 12 bases. The DNA of the CDR3 is TGTGCCAGCAGCCCTCAAGCGGCCCGCACAGATACGCAGTATTTT. This encodes CASSPQAARTDTQYF.

V usage is TRBV28 and J usage is TRBJ2-2, with a weak D call TRBD2 (5 bases). V dropped 5 bases and J dropped 2 bases, with 15 bases sitting between them. The CDR3 runs to 16 residues. Germline V gene sequence: CDR1 MDHEN, CDR2 SYDVKM. This CDR3 reads CASSPARTGNTGELFF. The CDR3 DNA reads TGTGCCAGCAGTCCCGCCCGGACGGGAAACACCGGGGAGCTGTTTTTT.

This clone showed up just once. The J gene is TRBJ2-3, the V gene TRBV6-5, with D hard to call. This CDR3 spans 13 amino acids. Germline loops: CDR1 MNHEY, CDR2 SVGAGI. Trimming pared 6 bases from V and 7 bases from J, leaving 14 bases between. CDR3 in amino acids: CASRPRLVYTQYF. DNA for the CDR3: TGTGCCAGCAGGCCAAGACTGGTTTATACGCAGTATTTT.